Listed below are T cell receptor beta chains from one sample, sequenced in a study of early T cells in non-severe SARS-CoV-2 infection. MiXCR was run by TCRdb on the 5' RACE reads, yielding one entry per CDR3 protein. The sample lists more than 15,000 distinct CDR3 sequences; about 5.6% were seen once. The sample here was whole blood, taken at baseline. All receptors come from an adult who was a healthcare worker with PCR-confirmed SARS-CoV-2 infection or an uninfected control (not recorded which). Each CDR3 is given with its conserved first and last residue. D genes are given only for firm matches. The size of a clone is reported for some rows only, either as once, few or many, or as a class for expanded clones.

V	size	D	J	DNA	CDR3
TRBV5-1	many	-	TRBJ2-3	TGCGCCAGCAGCCGAGAGGGTGCAGGGATAGAGAGCACAGATACGCAGTATTTT	CASSREGAGIESTDTQYF
TRBV12-3/TRBV12-4	many	TRBD2	TRBJ2-7	TGTGCCAGCAGCCAACACGGGGCGGGGGAAGCGACTCGGTACTTC	CASSQHGAGEATRYF
TRBV6-5	few	-	TRBJ1-1	TGTGCCAGCACTTCATACAGGCCTATCCTTGAAGCTTTCTTT	CASTSYRPILEAFF
TRBV4-2	many	TRBD1	TRBJ2-1	TGTGCCAGCAGCCCGACCGGGACAGGGAGGATGATCTCCTACAATGAGCAGTTCTTC	CASSPTGTGRMISYNEQFF
TRBV5-1	many	-	TRBJ2-1	TGCGCCAGCAGCCCCCCCACCAATGAGCAGTTCTTC	CASSPPTNEQFF
TRBV6-2/TRBV6-3	many	-	TRBJ2-7	TGTGCCAGCAGTTATTTTGGGGACGAGCAGTACTTC	CASSYFGDEQYF
TRBV29-1	many	-	TRBJ2-1	TGCAGCGTTGAAGGGCAGCCAGTCTCCTACAATGAGCAGTTCTTC	CSVEGQPVSYNEQFF
TRBV10-2	many	-	TRBJ1-5	TGCGCCAGCAGCGATCAGGGCAATCAGCCCCAGCATTTT	CASSDQGNQPQHF
TRBV14	medium-sized	-	TRBJ2-5	TGTGCCAGCAGCCGCCTCCAAGAGACCCAGTACTTC	CASSRLQETQYF
TRBV6-5	medium-sized	TRBD1	TRBJ1-5	TGTGCCAGCAGCCCAGGGGACAGGGTTCAGCCCCAGCATTTT	CASSPGDRVQPQHF
TRBV6-4	few	TRBD2	TRBJ2-2	TGTGCCAGCAGTCTAGCGGGGACCGGGGAGCTGTTTTTT	CASSLAGTGELFF
TRBV20-1	many	-	TRBJ1-6	TGCAGTGCCGGATCCGGGTGGGATAATTCACCCCTCCACTTT	CSAGSGWDNSPLHF
TRBV5-1	many	-	TRBJ2-3	TGCGCCAGCAGCTTGGAAGGGGTCGGTACAGATACGCAGTATTTT	CASSLEGVGTDTQYF
TRBV18	many	-	TRBJ1-1	TGTGCCAGCCTGGACGGTTGGGAAGCTTTCTTT	CASLDGWEAFF
TRBV4-1	many	-	TRBJ2-2	TGCGCCAGCAGCCAACCCTGGGGGAACACCGGGGAGCTGTTTTTT	CASSQPWGNTGELFF
TRBV7-2	many	-	TRBJ1-1	TGTGCCAGCAGCTTAGTGGCCAGGATGAACACTGAAGCTTTCTTT	CASSLVARMNTEAFF
TRBV11-2	many	TRBD2	TRBJ2-3	TGTGCCAGCAGCTTTCCCCGGACTAGCGGGGGGCGCCGGTTAGGAGATACGCAGTATTTT	CASSFPRTSGGRRLGDTQYF
TRBV7-9	many	-	TRBJ2-5	TGTGCCAGCAGCGACACAGCCGGCATTGAGACCCAGTACTTC	CASSDTAGIETQYF
TRBV20-1	-	-	TRBJ1-2	TGCAGTGCTAGAACCATTTTCTATGGCTACACCTTC	CSARTIFYGYTF
TRBV6-5	many	-	TRBJ2-3	TGTGCCAGCAGTTATTTCCCGGGGGGCCCCACAGATACGCAGTATTTT	CASSYFPGGPTDTQYF
TRBV7-9	many	-	TRBJ1-1	TGTGCCAGCAGCTTGGACACTGAAGCTTTCTTT	CASSLDTEAFF
TRBV18	many	-	TRBJ1-2	TGTGCCAGCTCACCACCGGGTCGGAGTGGCTACACCTTC	CASSPPGRSGYTF
TRBV20-1	many	-	TRBJ2-3	TGCAGTGCTAGACCGGGGATGTCCACAGATACGCAGTATTTT	CSARPGMSTDTQYF
TRBV20-1	many	-	TRBJ1-1	TGCAGTTCTTTGCAAACGGAGGAAGCTTTCTTT	CSSLQTEEAFF
TRBV19	-	-	TRBJ2-7	TGTGCCAGTAGTGAGACAGACAACTACGAGCAGTACTTC	CASSETDNYEQYF
TRBV10-2	many	-	TRBJ2-7	TGCGCCAGCAGTGAGGGGACACACTACGAGCAGTACTTC	CASSEGTHYEQYF
TRBV6-1	many	-	TRBJ2-5	TGTGCCAGCAGTTTTCGCGGGACCCAAGAGACCCAGTACTTC	CASSFRGTQETQYF
TRBV18	many	-	TRBJ2-7	TGTGCCAGCTCACCCAGTCCGCCCCCCCAGGACGAGCAGTACTTC	CASSPSPPPQDEQYF